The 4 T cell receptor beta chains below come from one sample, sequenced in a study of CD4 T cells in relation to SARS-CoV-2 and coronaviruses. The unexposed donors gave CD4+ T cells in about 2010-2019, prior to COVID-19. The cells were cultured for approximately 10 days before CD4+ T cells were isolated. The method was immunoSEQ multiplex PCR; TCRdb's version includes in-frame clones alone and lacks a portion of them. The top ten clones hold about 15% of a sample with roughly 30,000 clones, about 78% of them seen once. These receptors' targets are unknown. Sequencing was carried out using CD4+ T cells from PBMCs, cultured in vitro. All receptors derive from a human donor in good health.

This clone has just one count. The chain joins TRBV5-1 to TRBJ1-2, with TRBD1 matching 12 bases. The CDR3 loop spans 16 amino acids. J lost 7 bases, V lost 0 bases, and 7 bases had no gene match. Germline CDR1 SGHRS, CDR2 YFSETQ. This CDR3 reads CASSLVTGQGAGGYTF. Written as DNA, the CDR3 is TGCGCCAGCAGCTTGGTGACGGGACAGGGGGCAGGTGGCTACACCTTC.

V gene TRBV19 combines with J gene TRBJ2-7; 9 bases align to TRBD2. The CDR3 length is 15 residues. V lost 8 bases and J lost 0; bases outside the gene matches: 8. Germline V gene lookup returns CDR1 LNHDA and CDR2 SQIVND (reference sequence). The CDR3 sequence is CASSSSGAASYEQYF. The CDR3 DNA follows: TGTGCCAGTTCCTCTAGCGGGGCGGCCTCCTACGAGCAGTACTTC.

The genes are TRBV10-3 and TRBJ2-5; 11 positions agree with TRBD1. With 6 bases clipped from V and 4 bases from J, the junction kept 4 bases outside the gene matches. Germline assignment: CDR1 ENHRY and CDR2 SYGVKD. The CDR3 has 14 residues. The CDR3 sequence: CAISGTGGTETQYF. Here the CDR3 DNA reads TGTGCCATCAGCGGGACAGGGGGGACAGAGACCCAGTACTTC.

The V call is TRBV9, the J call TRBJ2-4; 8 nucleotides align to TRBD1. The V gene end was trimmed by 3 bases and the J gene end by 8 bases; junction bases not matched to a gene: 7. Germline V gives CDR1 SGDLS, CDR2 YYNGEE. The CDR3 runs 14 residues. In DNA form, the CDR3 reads TGTGCCAGCAGCGAGGACAGGGCTGGAGACATTCAGTACTTC. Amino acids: CASSEDRAGDIQYF. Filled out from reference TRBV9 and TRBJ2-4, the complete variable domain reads DSGVTQTPKHLITATGQRVTLRCSPRSGDLSVYWYQQSLDQGLQFLIQYYNGEERAKGNILERFSAQQFPDLHSELNLSSLELGDSALYFCASSEDRAGDIQYFGAGTRLSVL.